The entry that follows covers one T cell receptor beta chain sequence. CDR1 is MNHEY and CDR2 is SMNVEV in the germline V gene (reference sequence). This CDR3 comprises 13 residues. V was shortened by 3 bases and J by 1 base, with 6 bases between the two germline ends. This sample is drawn from a study of shared clonotypes between healthy human individuals. Background on the study: Every donor yielded three CD4 naive, three CD4 memory, two CD8 naive and one CD8 memory plate.

Libraries were prepared by immunoSEQ multiplex PCR; TCRdb keeps only in-frame clonotypes and omits some of them. The sample consists of about 690,000 clones, 90% of them appearing once. The sample taken for sequencing was memory CD8+ T cells from PBMCs. Subset specified: CD45RO+ cells pooled with CCR7-negative TemRA cells. This sequence was found in a young man in good health. Some clones in this sample may be carry-over from other donors' samples. The chain links TRBV27 to TRBJ1-1; D call uncertain. CDR3 in amino acids: CASSFDRNTEAFF. CDR3 nucleotide sequence: TGTGCCAGCAGTTTTGATAGGAACACTGAAGCTTTCTTT.